The next 22 T cell receptor beta chains were all read from a single sample in a study of blood T cell repertoires in COVID-19 (dated by TCRdb to about 2020). To prepare the library, the immunoSEQ multiplex PCR assay was applied. TCRdb holds this immuneACCESS table with in-frame rearrangements only. Some clones are missing; in checked studies, unresolved V genes explain under half, and the rest has no known cause. The sample profile shows approximately 81,000 clones; about 88% of them were found once. Clones ranked in the top ten supply roughly 12% of the sample. Sequencing was done on a sample of peripheral blood. The receptor set was obtained from a man between 65 and 85 years old with active or convalescent COVID-19.

This chain links TRBV11-2 with TRBJ1-2; 9 nucleotides match TRBD1. The CDR3 totals 15 residues. Per germline, CDR1 SGHAT and CDR2 FQNNGV. Germline trimming cut 7 bases from V and 4 bases from J; bases unmatched to any gene: 10. In DNA, the CDR3 is TGTGCCAGCACCACCAATGAGGGACAGGGCTATGGCTACACCTTC. This codes for CASTTNEGQGYGYTF. Full variable domain (missing parts from reference TRBV11-2 and TRBJ1-2): EAGVAQSPRYKIIEKRQSVAFWCNPISGHATLYWYQQILGQGPKLLIQFQNNGVVDDSQLPKDRFSAERLKGVDSTLKIQPAKLEDSAVYLCASTTNEGQGYGYTFGSGTRLTVV.

V is TRBV5-1 and J is TRBJ2-2; D may be TRBD1 (6 bases). V was trimmed by 0 bases and J by 7 bases, leaving 13 bases between them. This CDR3 contains 15 residues. Germline CDR1 SGHRS, CDR2 YFSETQ. The CDR3 spells CASSLAPRGGGELFF. The CDR3 bases are TGCGCCAGCAGCTTGGCACCCAGGGGCGGCGGGGAGCTGTTTTTT.

Of note for this clone: Other DNA sequences in the sample encode the same CDR3. The chain is built from TRBV30 and TRBJ2-7; maybe TRBD1 (6 bases). CDR3 length equals 11 residues. Germline V gene data show CDR1 as GTSNPN and CDR2 as SVGIG (reference sequence). V lost 4 bases, J lost 2 bases, and 6 bases lay in between. The CDR3 DNA reads as TGTGCCTGGACAGGGGCCTACGAGCAGTACTTC. Translation: CAWTGAYEQYF. Complete variable domain (other parts from reference TRBV30 and TRBJ2-7): SQTIHQWPATLVQPVGSPLSLECTVEGTSNPNLYWYRQAAGRGLQLLFYSVGIGQISSEVPQNLSASRPQDRQFILSSKKLLLSDSGFYLCAWTGAYEQYFGPGTRLTVT.

The chain has TRBV5-1 and TRBJ2-6; 7 nucleotides align to TRBD1. Per germline, CDR1 SGHRS and CDR2 YFSETQ. V was pared by 5 bases and J by 2 bases, with 1 base of the junction left unmatched. CDR3 size: 14 residues. The CDR3: CASRTGAGANVLTF. The CDR3 coding sequence is TGCGCCAGCAGAACAGGGGCTGGGGCCAACGTCCTGACTTTC.

This chain joins TRBV4-2 and TRBJ2-2; 7 nucleotides agree with TRBD2. CDR3 length: 18 amino acids. V lost 0 bases, J lost 3 bases, and 10 bases stayed unmatched. Germline assignment: CDR1 LGHNA and CDR2 YNFKEQ. CDR3 nucleotide sequence: TGTGCCAGCAGCCAAGATTGGGAGGGGCCGCGGGACACCGGGGAGCTGTTTTTT. Protein product: CASSQDWEGPRDTGELFF.

As to this clone: Other DNA sequences of this sample code for an identical CDR3. The V and J genes are TRBV9 and TRBJ2-7; possibly TRBD2 for D (7 bases). Trimming cost V 0 bases and J 5 bases, with 15 bases left between them. This CDR3 is built from 15 residues. Germline lookup yields CDR1 SGDLS and CDR2 YYNGEE. CDR3 DNA: TGTGCCAGCAGCGTAGGGGGGCGGGGGAGGCACGAGCAGTACTTC. Amino acid sequence: CASSVGGRGRHEQYF.

This chain uses TRBV9 with TRBJ1-3, with 8 positions matching TRBD1. CDR1 is SGDLS, CDR2 YYNGEE, per germline. The trim removed 2 bases at V and 4 bases at J, leaving 11 bases unmatched. CDR3 length equals 17 residues. The CDR3, as DNA: TGTGCCAGCAGCGTTAACCCCGGGACAGGTGGGGGAAACACCATATATTTT. Its translation: CASSVNPGTGGGNTIYF.

The V call is TRBV6-5, the J call TRBJ1-6; no definite D call. This CDR3 is 15 amino acids long. Trimming took 2 bases from V and 7 from J, leaving 12 bases between them. Germline loops: CDR1 MNHEY, CDR2 SVGAGI. The CDR3 DNA follows: TGTGCCAGCAGTTACGCGACGGGGAACAATTCACCCCTCCACTTT. Translating gives CASSYATGNNSPLHF.

The J gene is TRBJ1-5, the V gene TRBV2; no definite D call. There are 15 residues in the CDR3. The germline gives CDR1 SNHLY, CDR2 FYNNEI. Trimming stripped 4 bases from V and 10 bases from J, with 20 bases between. Here the CDR3 reads CASSGQASGIQPQHF. The CDR3 DNA follows: TGTGCCAGCAGTGGTCAGGCCAGCGGAATACAACCCCAGCATTTT.

This rearrangement joins TRBV7-9 to TRBJ1-6, with a tentative D call TRBD1 (6 bases). This CDR3 region has 14 residues. V shed 5 bases and J shed 7 bases, with 12 bases lying between them. Germline CDR1 SEHNR, CDR2 FQNEAQ (reference sequence). The CDR3 nucleotides are TGTGCCAGCAGCCGAGGACAGCAAAATTCACCCCTCCACTTT. Residues: CASSRGQQNSPLHF. The variable domain in full, with the rest retrieved from reference TRBV7-9 and TRBJ1-6, is DTGVSQNPRHKITKRGQNVTFRCDPISEHNRLYWYRQTLGQGPEFLTYFQNEAQLEKSRLLSDRFSAERPKGSFSTLEIQRTEQGDSAMYLCASSRGQQNSPLHFGNGTRLTVT.

The V and J genes are TRBV4-1 and TRBJ1-2; D not resolved. CDR3 length: 15 amino acids. Looked up from germline, CDR1 is MGHRA and CDR2 is YSYEKL. Deletions cut 0 bases from V and 4 bases from J, with 12 bases between. CDR3 coding DNA: TGCGCCAGCAGCCAAGATTGGCCCGGGGTCTATGGCTACACCTTC. It is translated as CASSQDWPGVYGYTF.

The genes are TRBV6-1 and TRBJ1-1; TRBD1 matches at 7 bases. V lost 1 base to trimming and J lost 4 bases; unmatched junction nucleotides: 3. Germline values: CDR1 MNHNS, CDR2 SASEGT. This CDR3 spans 14 amino acids. The CDR3 region is CASSEDRGGTEAFF. CDR3 coding DNA: TGTGCCAGCAGTGAAGACAGGGGAGGCACTGAAGCTTTCTTT.

This chain uses TRBV2 with TRBJ1-4; D call uncertain. Germline CDR1 and CDR2: SNHLY and FYNNEI. The CDR3 contains 14 residues. V shed 8 bases and J shed 5 bases, with 15 bases lying between them. CDR3 sequence (DNA): TGTGCCAGCGCCCCCCCCAGTCAAAATGAAAAACTGTTTTTT. Residues: CASAPPSQNEKLFF.

The rearrangement joins TRBV19 to TRBJ1-5; 9 nucleotides align to TRBD1. This CDR3 has 16 amino acids. The V and J ends lost 4 bases and 4 bases, in that order; junction bases with no gene match: 8. Germline CDR1 reads LNHDA; CDR2 reads SQIVND (reference sequence). The chain's CDR3 is CASSTGQGGRNQPQHF. Here the CDR3 DNA reads TGTGCCAGTAGTACGGGACAGGGTGGCCGGAATCAGCCCCAGCATTTT.

The chain is built from TRBV7-2 and TRBJ2-3; TRBD1 might be the D (5 bases). The V and J ends lost 5 bases and 5 bases respectively, with 14 bases between them. Germline CDR1 reads SGHTA; CDR2 reads FQGNSA. The CDR3 contains 14 residues. The CDR3 here is CASSRRGAGDTQYF. CDR3 in DNA: TGTGCCAGCAGCCGTCGTGGGGCAGGAGATACGCAGTATTTT.

This clone was picked up one time. The chain has TRBV9 and TRBJ2-2; 7 nucleotides match TRBD2. This CDR3 is built from 17 residues. Germline V CDR1 and CDR2: SGDLS, YYNGEE. After removal of 3 bases from V and 0 bases from J, the junction contained 8 bases not matched to a gene. The DNA for the CDR3 is TGTGCCAGCAGCGATCGATCGGGGGGAACGAACACCGGGGAGCTGTTTTTT. Translation gives CASSDRSGGTNTGELFF.

This clone was recorded only once. V usage is TRBV18 and J usage is TRBJ1-2; TRBD1 aligns across 9 bases. Germline values: CDR1 KGHSH, CDR2 LQKENI. Germline trimming cut 3 bases from V and 2 bases from J; bases unmatched to any gene: 7. The CDR3 loop spans 16 amino acids. CDR3 sequence (DNA): TGTGCCAGCTCACCCACTAAGGACAGGGGCAACTATGGCTACACCTTC. This encodes CASSPTKDRGNYGYTF.

V is TRBV4-2 and J is TRBJ1-5; TRBD1 might be the D (5 bases). V lost 1 base to trimming and J lost 3 bases, with 10 bases between them. Germline V gene lookup returns CDR1 LGHNA and CDR2 YNFKEQ. The length of the CDR3 is 15 residues. The CDR3 is CASSQVSGINQPQHF. CDR3 bases: TGTGCCAGCAGCCAAGTATCAGGGATCAATCAGCCCCAGCATTTT.

The chain has TRBV4-1 and TRBJ1-5, with a possible D match to TRBD1 (6 bases). The V gene lost 1 base and the J gene lost 7 bases, with 20 bases spanning the gap. CDR3 length: 17 residues. Germline values: CDR1 MGHRA, CDR2 YSYEKL. DNA of the CDR3: TGCGCCAGCAGCCAAGTCTTTCTGGGGCAGGGGCTCCAGCCCCAGCATTTT. Its protein product is CASSQVFLGQGLQPQHF.

The chain has TRBV5-1 and TRBJ2-7; 9 bases align to TRBD1. The CDR3 length is 16 residues. V gave up 0 bases and J gave up 0 bases; unmatched junction bases: 4. Per germline, CDR1 SGHRS and CDR2 YFSETQ. In DNA, the CDR3 is TGCGCCAGCAGCTTGGCGGGGACAGGGTACTCCTACGAGCAGTACTTC. It translates to CASSLAGTGYSYEQYF. The full variable domain, completed using reference TRBV5-1 and TRBJ2-7, is KAGVTQTPRYLIKTRGQQVTLSCSPISGHRSVSWYQQTPGQGLQFLFEYFSETQRNKGNFPGRFSGRQFSNSRSEMNVSTLELGDSALYLCASSLAGTGYSYEQYFGPGTRLTVT.

V gene TRBV5-5 combines with J gene TRBJ1-3; 7 bases agree with TRBD1. CDR1 is SGHKS, CDR2 YYEKEE, per germline (reference sequence). The ends lost 4 bases at V and 0 bases at J; junction bases unmatched: 4. The CDR3 totals 15 residues. The CDR3 sequence is CASSPGTDSGNTIYF. CDR3 DNA sequence: TGTGCCAGCAGCCCCGGGACAGACTCTGGAAACACCATATATTTT.

In DNA form, the CDR3 reads TGTGCCAGCAGCTTAGATTCCCCAGGGCTGAACACTGAAGCTTTCTTT. Translated: CASSLDSPGLNTEAFF. The rearrangement links TRBV11-2 to TRBJ1-1, with D possibly matching TRBD1 (5 bases). This CDR3 comprises 16 residues. Germline V CDR1 and CDR2: SGHAT, FQNNGV. Trimming shortened V by 0 bases and J by 0 bases, and 11 bases separated the two germline ends.